These T cell receptor beta chains were read from a single sample in a study of CD8 T cells in ankylosing spondylitis. A single record per CDR3 protein comes from TCRdb applying MiXCR to the 5' RACE reads. Here the sample spans about 130,000 distinct CDR3 sequences, approximately 15% being singletons. Source material: blood, either unsorted or a sorted T cell fraction (not recorded which). The receptor source for this set is a female donor with ankylosing spondylitis or in good health (not recorded which). Each CDR3 is given with its conserved first and last residue. A D gene is named only where the DNA matches it firmly. Size values are once, few and many counts, or a class for expanded clones, and some rows have none.

abundance	d_gene	v_gene	j_gene	CDR3nt	CDR3aa
many	-	TRBV20-1	TRBJ1-5	TGCAGTGCTAGACCCGGGGGAGACGGGCCCCAGCATTTT	CSARPGGDGPQHF
few	TRBD1	TRBV20-1	TRBJ2-5	TGCAGTGCTTCTCGTGGACAGGCCAAAGAGACCCAGTACTTC	CSASRGQAKETQYF
-	-	TRBV9	TRBJ2-2	TGTGCCAGCAGCGCCTACGGGCGCGGGGCCGGGGAGCTGTTTTTT	CASSAYGRGAGELFF
many	-	TRBV29-1	TRBJ2-2	TGCAGCGTTGTTCGGCAGGGGATAGGCGGGGAGCTGTTTTTT	CSVVRQGIGGELFF
-	TRBD2	TRBV7-2	TRBJ2-4	TGTGCCAGCAGCATTAGCGGGAGTTTGTCCAAAAACATTCAGTACTTC	CASSISGSLSKNIQYF
few	-	TRBV5-4	TRBJ2-3	TGTGCCAGCAGCTTGGAGGGAGATACGCAGTATTTT	CASSLEGDTQYF
few	-	TRBV5-1	TRBJ1-2	TGCGCCAGCAGCTTGGACGAGGGTTCGTATGGCTACACCTTC	CASSLDEGSYGYTF
many	-	TRBV2	TRBJ2-1	TGTGCCAGCAGGAACGATCTAGCGTTTCGGAATGAGCAGTTCTTC	CASRNDLAFRNEQFF
-	TRBD1	TRBV28	TRBJ1-5	TGTGCCAGCAGTCCCCCGGACAGGGGAAGGGATCAGCCCCAGCATTTT	CASSPPDRGRDQPQHF
-	TRBD1	TRBV19	TRBJ2-3	TGTGCCACCCAGCGGGACAGGGGATCTGATACGCAGTATTTT	CATQRDRGSDTQYF
many	-	TRBV20-1	TRBJ2-3	TGCAGTGTGGGTTGGGGGTCAACAGATACGCAGTATTTT	CSVGWGSTDTQYF
many	-	TRBV12-3/TRBV12-4	TRBJ2-2	TGTGCCAGCAGTTTATGGACCGGCCTCCCCGGGGAGCTGTTTTTT	CASSLWTGLPGELFF
-	-	TRBV20-1	TRBJ2-7	TGCAGTGCGATCCGTTCTGCCTACGAGCAGTACTTC	CSAIRSAYEQYF
many	-	TRBV5-1	TRBJ2-7	TGCGCCAGCAGCTTGGAAGGGGGGAGAAACGAGCAGTACTTC	CASSLEGGRNEQYF
many	TRBD1	TRBV20-1	TRBJ2-1	TGCAGTGCCGACAGGGATCGCGATGAGCAGTTCTTC	CSADRDRDEQFF
many	-	TRBV7-6	TRBJ1-6	TGTGCCAGCAGCTTACAGGGCCCTTCACCCCTCCACTTT	CASSLQGPSPLHF
-	-	TRBV18	TRBJ2-7	TGTGCCAGCCCGAGGGTTAGCGACCTAACCTACGAGCAGTACTTC	CASPRVSDLTYEQYF
few	-	TRBV20-1	TRBJ2-1	TGCAGTGCTAGAGGGACCGGGAGAGGGGATGAGCAGTTCTTC	CSARGTGRGDEQFF
few	TRBD1	TRBV19	TRBJ2-1	TGTGCCAGTACAACCAGACAGGGTACAGGCGATGAGCAGTTCTTC	CASTTRQGTGDEQFF
few	-	TRBV30	TRBJ2-7	TGTGCCTCTCGCGGAGGCACGGGCTACGAGCAGTACTTC	CASRGGTGYEQYF
-	-	TRBV3-1	TRBJ2-5	TGTGCCAGCAGCCGGAAACCCCTCTACCAAGAGACCCAGTACTTC	CASSRKPLYQETQYF
few	-	TRBV7-8	TRBJ2-7	TGTGCCAGCAGCTTAGGAGGGTCCGGGTTCGAGCAGTACTTC	CASSLGGSGFEQYF
-	-	TRBV21-1	TRBJ2-7	TGTGCCAGCAGCAGGAGGGTAGATTCCTACGAGCAGTACTTC	CASSRRVDSYEQYF
few	TRBD2	TRBV9	TRBJ2-1	TGTGCCAGCAGCGTAGACAGCGGGAGTTGGTATGAGCAGTTCTTC	CASSVDSGSWYEQFF
many	-	TRBV11-2	TRBJ2-1	TGTGCCAGCAGCCCCCCGCCAGGACGACCATCTGGACTCTACAATGAGCAGTTCTTC	CASSPPPGRPSGLYNEQFF
many	TRBD2	TRBV15	TRBJ2-3	TGTGCCACCAGCACCCCTGGGGCTAGCGGGAGACCCAGTACATACACAGATACGCAGTATTTT	CATSTPGASGRPSTYTDTQYF
-	-	TRBV7-9	TRBJ1-3	TGTGCCAGCAGCTTAGACGGGGGTGGAAACACCATATATTTT	CASSLDGGGNTIYF